The present T cell receptor (beta chain) was sequenced within a study of cytomegalovirus exposure and HLA in healthy donors. With 1 base removed from V and 5 bases from J, the gap between germline ends came to 20 bases. Per the germline V gene, CDR1 is MGHRA and CDR2 is YSYEKL. This CDR3 has 17 residues. PCR primers comprised 60 Vbeta and 13 Jbeta primers. Libraries were prepared by immunoSEQ multiplex PCR; TCRdb keeps only in-frame clonotypes and omits some of them. The data contain around 140,000 clones, roughly 70% of them seen just once; the ten biggest clones take up 2% to 2.5%. Sequencing was carried out using PBMCs. This chain uses TRBV4-1 with TRBJ1-1; possibly TRBD1 for D (6 bases). The clonotype comes from a woman aged 55-70 years in good health and CMV-seropositive. In DNA, the CDR3 is TGCGCCAGCAGCCAAGGACCTATGGACAGCTTGGGTACTGAAGCTTTCTTT. It translates to CASSQGPMDSLGTEAFF.